Following are 8 T cell receptor beta chains from one sample sequenced in a study of naive and memory T cell subsets. Treatment reported: skin biopsy from PPD injection site in Mantoux-positive individual. An oligonucleotide containing a UMI was ligated to the 3' end of TCR cDNA. Ligated cDNA underwent four rounds of PCR with nested alpha and beta constant region primers and SP2. TCRdb independently ran MiXCR on the UMI-ligation and nested PCR reads; one entry per CDR3 protein. The sample shows tens of thousands of distinct CDR3 sequences, approximately 11% of them seen only once. The input for sequencing was skin, taken from a tuberculin skin test site. The receptors come from an adult in good health.

This clonotype has at least ten counts. J is TRBJ2-3 and V is TRBV3-1; 7 bases align to TRBD1. V lost 4 bases, J lost 3 bases, and 10 bases stayed unmatched. The V gene's germline CDR1 is LGHDT and CDR2 YNNKEL (reference sequence). The CDR3 is 16 residues long. CDR3 protein: CASSRAGGWSTDTQYF. The CDR3 DNA reads as TGTGCCAGCAGCCGCGCAGGGGGTTGGTCGACAGATACGCAGTATTTT.

This clonotype was counted ten times or more. The chain uses TRBV11-3 and TRBJ1-3, with D uncertain. Per the germline V gene, CDR1 is SGHNT and CDR2 is YENEEA. The CDR3 covers 13 residues. V dropped 5 bases and J dropped 4 bases, with 9 bases sitting between them. The CDR3 here is CASSLNPGNTIYF. CDR3 bases: TGTGCCAGCAGCCTAAATCCCGGAAACACCATATATTTT. Complete variable domain (other parts from reference TRBV11-3 and TRBJ1-3): EAGVVQSPRYKIIEKKQPVAFWCNPISGHNTLYWYLQNLGQGPELLIRYENEEAVDDSQLPKDRFSAERLKGVDSTLKIQPAELGDSAVYLCASSLNPGNTIYFGEGSWLTVV.

This clonotype was seen ten or more times. The chain links TRBV6-6 to TRBJ1-1, with a weak D call TRBD1 (5 bases). Trimming shortened V by 2 bases and J by 4 bases, and 20 bases separated the two germline ends. Germline CDR1 reads MNHNY; CDR2 reads SVGAGI (reference sequence). CDR3 length: 17 amino acids. The CDR3 sequence is CASSYDRIRGISTEAFF. CDR3 nucleotides: TGTGCCAGCAGTTACGATCGGATTAGGGGAATATCCACTGAAGCTTTCTTT.

V gene TRBV7-9 combines with J gene TRBJ1-2; D is perhaps TRBD1 (5 bases). The length of the CDR3 is 13 residues. Germline V gives CDR1 SEHNR, CDR2 FQNEAQ (reference sequence). V dropped 3 bases and J dropped 8 bases, with 13 bases sitting between them. CDR3 bases: TGTGCCAGCAGCTTGGACACATCGAGGGGCTACACCTTC. Its protein is CASSLDTSRGYTF.

This clonotype was recorded a few times. The gene calls are TRBV7-2 and TRBJ2-5; 7 bases are shared with TRBD1. The CDR3 covers 14 residues. Per germline, CDR1 SGHTA and CDR2 FQGNSA. The junction had 5 bases not matched to a gene; V was cut back by 5 bases and J by 2 bases. The CDR3 sequence is CASSPDRAQETQYF. CDR3 sequence (DNA): TGTGCCAGCAGCCCCGACAGGGCACAAGAGACCCAGTACTTC.

This clonotype came up many times. This chain connects TRBV27 to TRBJ2-3, with 8 bases that match TRBD2. Germline V lookup: CDR1 MNHEY, CDR2 SMNVEV (reference sequence). Trimming took 6 bases from V and 4 from J; bases not matched to a gene: 9. The CDR3 length is 15 residues. The CDR3 coding sequence is TGTGCCAGCAGAAGGCCGGGAGGGTTTGCAGATACGCAGTATTTT. Protein sequence: CASRRPGGFADTQYF.

In this sample, this clonotype turned up many times. This chain links TRBV28 with TRBJ2-5, with 8 bases fitting TRBD2. V lost 3 bases to trimming and J lost 5 bases; unmatched junction nucleotides: 11. From germline, CDR1 is MDHEN and CDR2 SYDVKM. The CDR3 has 16 amino acids. The CDR3 DNA reads TGTGCCAGCAGTTTCCGCTTGCGGGAGGTATTCGAGACCCAGTACTTC. Translation gives CASSFRLREVFETQYF.

The chain combines TRBV12-3 or TRBV12-4 with TRBJ2-3; TRBD1 matches at 12 bases. With 5 bases clipped from V and 3 bases from J, the junction kept 12 bases outside the gene matches. The CDR3 sequence is 18 residues long. The CDR3 DNA reads TGTGCCAGCAGTCTAGGGCTGGGACAGGGGGCTGGAACAGATACGCAGTATTTT. This codes for CASSLGLGQGAGTDTQYF.